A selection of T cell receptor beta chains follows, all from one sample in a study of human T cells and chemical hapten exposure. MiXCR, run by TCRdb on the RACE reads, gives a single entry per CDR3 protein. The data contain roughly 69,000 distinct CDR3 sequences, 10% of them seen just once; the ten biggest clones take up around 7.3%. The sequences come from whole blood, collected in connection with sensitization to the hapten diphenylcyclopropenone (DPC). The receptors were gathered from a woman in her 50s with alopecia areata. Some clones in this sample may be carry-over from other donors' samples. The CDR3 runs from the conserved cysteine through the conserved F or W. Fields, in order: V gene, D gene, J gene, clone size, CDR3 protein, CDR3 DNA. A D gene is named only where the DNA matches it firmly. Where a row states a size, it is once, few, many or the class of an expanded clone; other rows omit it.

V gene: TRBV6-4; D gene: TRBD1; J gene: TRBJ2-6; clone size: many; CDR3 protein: CASSQGAGANVLTF; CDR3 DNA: TGTGCCAGCTCCCAGGGGGCTGGGGCCAACGTCCTGACTTTC
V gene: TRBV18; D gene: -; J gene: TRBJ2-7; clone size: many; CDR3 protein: CASSPGPGPYEQYF; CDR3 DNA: TGTGCCAGCTCACCAGGGCCCGGGCCCTACGAGCAGTACTTC
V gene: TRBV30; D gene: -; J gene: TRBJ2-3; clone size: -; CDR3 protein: CAWSAVGVTDTQYF; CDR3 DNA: TGTGCCTGGAGTGCGGTGGGGGTCACAGATACGCAGTATTTT
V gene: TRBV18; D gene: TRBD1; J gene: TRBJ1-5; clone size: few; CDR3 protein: CASSPLGQNSNQPQHF; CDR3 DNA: TGTGCCAGCTCACCGTTGGGACAGAATAGCAATCAGCCCCAGCATTTT
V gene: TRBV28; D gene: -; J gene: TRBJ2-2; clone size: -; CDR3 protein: CASNDRISGELIF; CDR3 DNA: TGTGCCAGCAATGACAGAATTTCCGGGGAGCTGATTTTT
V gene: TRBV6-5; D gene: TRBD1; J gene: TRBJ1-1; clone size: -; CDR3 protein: CASSSDRVQSEAFF; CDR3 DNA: TGTGCCAGCAGTTCTGACAGGGTGCAAAGTGAAGCTTTCTTT
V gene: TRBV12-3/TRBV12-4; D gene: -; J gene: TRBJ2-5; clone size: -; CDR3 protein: CASSPDNLETQYF; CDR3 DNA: TGTGCCAGCAGCCCCGATAACTTAGAGACCCAGTACTTC
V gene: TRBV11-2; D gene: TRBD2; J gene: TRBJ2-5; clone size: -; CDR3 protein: CASSSTSGSETQYF; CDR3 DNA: TGTGCCAGCAGCTCCACTAGCGGGAGTGAGACCCAGTACTTC
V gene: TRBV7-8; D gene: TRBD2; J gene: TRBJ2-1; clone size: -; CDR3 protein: CASSATLAGVNEQFF; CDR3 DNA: TGTGCCAGCAGCGCTACGCTAGCGGGAGTGAATGAGCAGTTCTTC
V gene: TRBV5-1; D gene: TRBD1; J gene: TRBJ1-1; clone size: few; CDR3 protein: CASSQGPGQGAFTEAFF; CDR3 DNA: TGCGCCAGCAGCCAGGGACCGGGACAGGGGGCGTTCACTGAAGCTTTCTTT
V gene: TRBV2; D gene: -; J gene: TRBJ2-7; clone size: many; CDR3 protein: CASRMGGYEQYF; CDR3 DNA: TGTGCCAGTCGAATGGGAGGATACGAGCAGTACTTC
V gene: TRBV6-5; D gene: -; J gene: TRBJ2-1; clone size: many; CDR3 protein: CASTYPGQSEQFF; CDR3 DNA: TGTGCCAGCACCTACCCTGGACAGTCAGAGCAGTTCTTC
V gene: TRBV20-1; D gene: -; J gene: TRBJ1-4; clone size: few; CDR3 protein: CSAERGIATNEKLFF; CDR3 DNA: TGCAGTGCCGAGCGGGGGATTGCAACTAATGAAAAACTGTTTTTT
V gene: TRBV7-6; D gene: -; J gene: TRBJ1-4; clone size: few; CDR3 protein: CASRPAGLDEKLFF; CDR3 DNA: TGTGCCAGCAGGCCTGCAGGGCTCGATGAAAAACTGTTTTTT
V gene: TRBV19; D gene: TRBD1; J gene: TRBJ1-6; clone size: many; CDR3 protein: CASRVNRGSGNSPLHF; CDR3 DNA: TGTGCCAGTAGAGTCAACAGGGGCTCGGGTAATTCACCCCTCCACTTT
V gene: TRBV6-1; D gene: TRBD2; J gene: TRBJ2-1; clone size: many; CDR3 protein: CASSEAQRLAAYNEQFF; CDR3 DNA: TGTGCCAGCAGTGAAGCACAGAGACTAGCGGCCTACAATGAGCAGTTCTTC
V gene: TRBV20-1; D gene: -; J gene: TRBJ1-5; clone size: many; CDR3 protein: CSAARGSDQPQHF; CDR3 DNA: TGCAGTGCCGCCAGGGGAAGTGATCAGCCCCAGCATTTT
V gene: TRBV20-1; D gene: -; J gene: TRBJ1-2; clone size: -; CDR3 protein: CSATDQPYGYTF; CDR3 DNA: TGCAGTGCAACGGACCAACCGTATGGCTACACCTTC
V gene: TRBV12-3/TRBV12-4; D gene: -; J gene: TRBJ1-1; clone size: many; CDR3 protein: CASSPTLRNTEAFF; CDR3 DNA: TGTGCCAGCAGCCCTACCCTGCGGAACACTGAAGCTTTCTTT
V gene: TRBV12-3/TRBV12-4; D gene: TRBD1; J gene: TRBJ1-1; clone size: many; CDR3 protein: CASSLVRQGVEAFF; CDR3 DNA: TGTGCCAGCAGTTTAGTGAGACAGGGAGTTGAAGCTTTCTTT
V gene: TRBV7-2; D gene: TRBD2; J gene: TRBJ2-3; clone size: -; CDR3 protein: CASSLAGFTDTQYF; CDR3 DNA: TGTGCCAGCAGTCTAGCGGGATTCACAGATACGCAGTATTTT
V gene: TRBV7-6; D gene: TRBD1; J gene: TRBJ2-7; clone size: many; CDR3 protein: CASSSTGSSDEQYF; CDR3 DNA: TGTGCCAGCAGCTCGACAGGGTCGTCCGACGAGCAGTACTTC
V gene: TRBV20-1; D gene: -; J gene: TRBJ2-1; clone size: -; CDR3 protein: CSHDTYSYNEQFF; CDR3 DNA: TGCAGTCATGACACGTACTCCTACAATGAGCAGTTCTTC
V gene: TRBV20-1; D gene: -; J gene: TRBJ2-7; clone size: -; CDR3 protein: CSARVSGAYEQYF; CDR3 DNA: TGCAGTGCTAGAGTATCAGGGGCCTACGAGCAGTACTTC
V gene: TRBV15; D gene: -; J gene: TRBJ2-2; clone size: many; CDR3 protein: CATSRGDNGELFF; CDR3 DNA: TGTGCCACCAGCAGGGGGGATAACGGGGAGCTGTTTTTT
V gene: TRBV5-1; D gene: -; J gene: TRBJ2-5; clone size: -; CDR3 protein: CASSSELSRETQYF; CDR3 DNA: TGCGCCAGCAGCTCCGAACTTAGCAGGGAGACCCAGTACTTC
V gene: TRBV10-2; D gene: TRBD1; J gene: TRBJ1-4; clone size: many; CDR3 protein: CASSENRGTGGEKLFF; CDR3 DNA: TGCGCCAGCAGTGAAAATCGTGGGACAGGGGGCGAAAAACTGTTTTTT
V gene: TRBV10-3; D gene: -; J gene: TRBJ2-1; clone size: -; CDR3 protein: CATSGEEQFF; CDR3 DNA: TGTGCCACTTCAGGAGAAGAGCAGTTCTTC
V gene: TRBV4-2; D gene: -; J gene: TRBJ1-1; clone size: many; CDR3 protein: CASSQDYRRESEAFF; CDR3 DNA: TGTGCCAGCAGCCAAGACTATCGGAGGGAAAGTGAAGCTTTCTTT
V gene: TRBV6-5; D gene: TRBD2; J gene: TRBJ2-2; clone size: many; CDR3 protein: CASRLRAGTNTGELFF; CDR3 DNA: TGTGCCAGCAGACTCCGAGCGGGAACGAACACCGGGGAGCTGTTTTTT
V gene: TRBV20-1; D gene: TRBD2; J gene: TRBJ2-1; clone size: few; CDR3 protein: CSARVEGTSGRIRGNEQFF; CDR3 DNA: TGCAGTGCTAGAGTCGAGGGGACTAGCGGGAGGATTCGGGGCAATGAGCAGTTCTTC
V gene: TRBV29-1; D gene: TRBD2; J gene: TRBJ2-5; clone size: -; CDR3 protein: CSVDPSGIGETQYF; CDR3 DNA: TGCAGCGTTGATCCTAGCGGGATAGGAGAGACCCAGTACTTC
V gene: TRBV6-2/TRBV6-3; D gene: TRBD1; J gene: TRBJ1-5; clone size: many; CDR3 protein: CASSPLTGNNQPQHF; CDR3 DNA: TGTGCCAGCAGTCCATTGACAGGGAACAATCAGCCCCAGCATTTT
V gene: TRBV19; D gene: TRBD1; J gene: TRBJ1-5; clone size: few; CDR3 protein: CASSLLTGGFKPQHF; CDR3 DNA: TGTGCCAGTAGCCTATTGACAGGGGGCTTCAAGCCCCAGCATTTT
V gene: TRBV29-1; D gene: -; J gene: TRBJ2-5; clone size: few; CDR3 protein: CSARTRGETQYF; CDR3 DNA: TGCAGCGCCAGGACCAGGGGTGAGACCCAGTACTTC
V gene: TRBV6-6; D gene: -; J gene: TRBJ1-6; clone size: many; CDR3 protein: CASSPGHGNSPLHF; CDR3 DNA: TGTGCCAGCAGTCCCGGACATGGTAATTCACCCCTCCACTTT
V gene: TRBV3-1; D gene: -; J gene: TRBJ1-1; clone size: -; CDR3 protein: CASSQTRANTEAFF; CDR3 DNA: TGTGCCAGCAGCCAGACGAGGGCGAACACTGAAGCTTTCTTT
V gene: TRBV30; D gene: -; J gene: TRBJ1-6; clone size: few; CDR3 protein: CAWQKNHNSPLHF; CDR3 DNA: TGTGCCTGGCAGAAAAACCATAATTCACCCCTCCACTTT
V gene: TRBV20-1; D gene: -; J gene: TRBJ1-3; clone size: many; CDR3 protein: CSAFRRSGNTIYF; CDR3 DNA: TGCAGTGCTTTCAGGCGATCTGGAAACACCATATATTTT
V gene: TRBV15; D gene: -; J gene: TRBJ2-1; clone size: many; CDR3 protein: CATSRDAWLGANEQFF; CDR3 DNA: TGTGCCACCAGCAGAGACGCCTGGCTGGGAGCAAATGAGCAGTTCTTC
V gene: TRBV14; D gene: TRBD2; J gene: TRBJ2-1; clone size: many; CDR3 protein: CASSQLAGGRHNEQFF; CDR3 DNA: TGTGCCAGCAGCCAGTTAGCGGGAGGGCGCCACAATGAGCAGTTCTTC
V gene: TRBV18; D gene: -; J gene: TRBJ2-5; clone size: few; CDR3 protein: CASSPLREAQETQYF; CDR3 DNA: TGTGCCAGCTCACCATTGAGGGAGGCCCAAGAGACCCAGTACTTC
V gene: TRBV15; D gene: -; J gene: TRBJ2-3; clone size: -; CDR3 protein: CATRDNTDTQYF; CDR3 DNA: TGTGCCACAAGGGACAACACAGATACGCAGTATTTT
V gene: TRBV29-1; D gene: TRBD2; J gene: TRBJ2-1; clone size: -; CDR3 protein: CSVGTSGAGNEQFF; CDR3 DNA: TGCAGCGTCGGGACTAGCGGAGCGGGGAATGAGCAGTTCTTC
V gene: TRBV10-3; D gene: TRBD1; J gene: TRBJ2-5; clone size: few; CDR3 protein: CAISGQGALETQYF; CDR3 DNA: TGTGCCATCAGTGGACAGGGGGCGCTTGAGACCCAGTACTTC
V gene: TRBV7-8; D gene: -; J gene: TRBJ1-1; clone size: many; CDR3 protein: CASSFTNTEAFF; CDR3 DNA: TGTGCCAGCAGCTTTACGAACACTGAAGCTTTCTTT
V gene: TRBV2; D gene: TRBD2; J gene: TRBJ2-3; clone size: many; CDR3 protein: CAMIFRLAGEADTQYF; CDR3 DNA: TGTGCCATGATATTCCGCCTAGCGGGAGAGGCAGATACGCAGTATTTT
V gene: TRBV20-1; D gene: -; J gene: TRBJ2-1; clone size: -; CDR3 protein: CSAERPPSNEQFF; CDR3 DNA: TGCAGTGCCGAACGGCCCCCCTCTAATGAGCAGTTCTTC
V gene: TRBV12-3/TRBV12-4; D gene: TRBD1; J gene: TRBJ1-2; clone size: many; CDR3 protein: CASRPGTGFVYGYTF; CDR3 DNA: TGTGCCAGCAGACCAGGGACAGGGTTCGTCTATGGCTACACCTTC
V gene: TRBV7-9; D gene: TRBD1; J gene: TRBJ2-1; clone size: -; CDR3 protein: CASSSPGGGEQFF; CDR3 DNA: TGTGCCAGCAGCTCCCCAGGGGGCGGTGAGCAGTTCTTC
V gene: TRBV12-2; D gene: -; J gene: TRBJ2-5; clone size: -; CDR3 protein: CASRLMAVVSGTPETQYF; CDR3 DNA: TGTGCAAGTCGCTTAATGGCGGTGGTTAGCGGGACTCCCGAGACCCAGTACTTC
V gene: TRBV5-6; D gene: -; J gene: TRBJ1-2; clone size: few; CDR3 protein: CATAKGGYGYTF; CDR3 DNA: TGTGCCACCGCGAAGGGGGGCTATGGCTACACCTTC
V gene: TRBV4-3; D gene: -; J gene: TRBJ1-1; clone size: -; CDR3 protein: CASSQEPEAEAFF; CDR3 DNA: TGCGCCAGCAGCCAGGAGCCTGAGGCTGAAGCTTTCTTT
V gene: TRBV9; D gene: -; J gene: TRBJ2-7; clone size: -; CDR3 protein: CASSVGAEAYEQYF; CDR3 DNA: TGTGCCAGCAGCGTAGGAGCGGAAGCCTACGAGCAGTACTTC
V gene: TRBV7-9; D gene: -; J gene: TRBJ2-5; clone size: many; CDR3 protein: CASSWAKETQYF; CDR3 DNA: TGTGCCAGCAGCTGGGCGAAAGAGACCCAGTACTTC
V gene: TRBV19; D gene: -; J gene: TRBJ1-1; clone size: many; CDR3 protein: CASSIRGKGLNTEAFF; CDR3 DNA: TGTGCCAGTAGTATACGGGGGAAGGGGTTGAACACTGAAGCTTTCTTT
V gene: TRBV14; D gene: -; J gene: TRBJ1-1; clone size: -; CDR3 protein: CASSQVGVTEAFF; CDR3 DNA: TGTGCCAGCAGCCAAGTGGGGGTGACTGAAGCTTTCTTT